This T cell receptor (beta chain) comes out of a study of T cell repertoires in cytomegalovirus infection. This clonotype has ten or more counts. TCRdb re-called the reads with MiXCR, one entry per CDR3 protein. The sample has approximately 170,000 distinct CDR3 sequences, about a sixth seen once. From germline, CDR1 is SGHTA and CDR2 FQGNSA. With 4 bases removed from V and 0 bases from J, the gap between germline ends came to 10 bases. This CDR3 contains 14 residues. This chain uses TRBV7-2 with TRBJ2-7; either TRBD1 or TRBD2 may supply D (5 bases each). This receptor was obtained from a human donor in good health (CMV status not recorded). Some clones in this sample may be carry-over from other donors' samples. Material for sequencing was CD8+ T cells from PBMCs. The CDR3 loop is CASSSGRGSYEQYV. The CDR3 DNA sequence: TGTGCCAGCAGCTCGGGACGTGGCTCCTACGAGCAGTACGTC.